Following are 14 T cell receptor beta chains from one sample sequenced in a study of cytomegalovirus exposure and HLA in healthy donors. Produced via immunoSEQ multiplex PCR; TCRdb's table is partial and in-frame only. Among 150,000 to 200,000 clones listed, 70% to 85% were seen once. Sequencing was performed on PBMCs. Receptor source: a woman aged 30 to 39 in good health and CMV-seropositive.

This clone has only one observation. The chain has TRBV29-1 and TRBJ2-5, with a possible D match to TRBD2 (5 bases). The CDR3 spans 12 residues. The germline gives CDR1 SQVTM, CDR2 ANQGSEA. V lost 5 bases and J 3 bases, leaving 10 bases between the germline ends. DNA of the CDR3: TGCAGCGTTAGCCCCGGGGAAGAGACCCAGTACTTC. Translating gives CSVSPGEETQYF.

This clone was counted only a few times. V usage is TRBV7-9 and J usage is TRBJ2-7; TRBD2 aligns across 11 bases. V was pared by 5 bases and J by 3 bases, with 9 bases of the junction left unmatched. In germline, CDR1 is SEHNR, CDR2 FQNEAQ (reference sequence). CDR3 length equals 16 residues. CDR3 amino acids: CASSPPSTSGNYEQYF. CDR3 in DNA: TGTGCCAGCAGCCCCCCCTCGACTAGCGGGAACTACGAGCAGTACTTC. Drawing the rest from reference TRBV7-9 and TRBJ2-7, the complete variable domain is DTGVSQNPRHKITKRGQNVTFRCDPISEHNRLYWYRQTLGQGPEFLTYFQNEAQLEKSRLLSDRFSAERPKGSFSTLEIQRTEQGDSAMYLCASSPPSTSGNYEQYFGPGTRLTVT.

The J gene is TRBJ2-3, the V gene TRBV27; D not certain. Trimming took 2 bases from V and 0 from J, leaving 6 bases between them. This CDR3 comprises 14 residues. CDR1 and CDR2 (germline): MNHEY, SMNVEV (reference sequence). CDR3 protein: CASSLEASTDTQYF. CDR3 DNA: TGTGCCAGCAGTTTAGAAGCTAGCACAGATACGCAGTATTTT.

This clone showed up just a few times. J is TRBJ2-2 and V is TRBV7-9; D uncertain. The CDR3 has 12 residues. CDR1 and CDR2 from the germline V gene are SEHNR and FQNEAQ (reference sequence). Trimming took off 5 bases at V and 3 bases at J, with 4 bases between the two ends. For the CDR3, the DNA is TGTGCCAGCAGCCGGGACACCGGGGAGCTGTTTTTT. It codes for CASSRDTGELFF.

This clone was detected only a few times. This chain uses TRBV7-6 with TRBJ2-2; D may be TRBD2 (6 bases). V lost 5 bases and J 6 bases, leaving 19 bases between the germline ends. The CDR3 extends over 16 amino acids. CDR1 is SGHVS and CDR2 is FNYEAQ in the germline V gene. The CDR3 region is CASSSLAVGSSGELFF. Written as DNA, the CDR3 is TGTGCCAGCAGCAGTTTAGCGGTAGGGAGTTCCGGGGAGCTGTTTTTT.

The chain carries TRBV28 and TRBJ2-1, with a tentative D call TRBD1 (5 bases). This CDR3 contains 14 residues. Trimming left V 1 base short and J 8 bases short, with 12 bases between. Germline CDR1 reads MDHEN; CDR2 reads SYDVKM. CDR3: CASSLSGREYEQFF. The CDR3 coding sequence is TGTGCCAGCAGTTTATCGGGCAGGGAATATGAGCAGTTCTTC.

V is TRBV7-9 and J is TRBJ2-2, with D maybe TRBD1 (7 bases). Germline CDR1 is SEHNR and CDR2 is FQNEAQ (reference sequence). CDR3 length: 14 amino acids. The germline V and J ends were trimmed by 5 bases and 7 bases, with 14 bases remaining between them. CDR3 DNA: TGTGCCAGCAGCCAGGGGGGCCTTGGCGGGGAGCTGTTTTTT. Translating it yields CASSQGGLGGELFF. The entire variable domain, with the rest obtained from reference TRBV7-9 and TRBJ2-2, is as follows: DTGVSQNPRHKITKRGQNVTFRCDPISEHNRLYWYRQTLGQGPEFLTYFQNEAQLEKSRLLSDRFSAERPKGSFSTLEIQRTEQGDSAMYLCASSQGGLGGELFFGEGSRLTVL.

The chain combines TRBV10-1 with TRBJ2-1; 12 bases fit TRBD2. In germline, CDR1 is WNHNN, CDR2 SYGVQD (reference sequence). The length of the CDR3 is 14 residues. The J segment lost 7 bases and the V segment lost 4 bases, leaving 2 bases of the junction unmatched. CDR3 nucleotide sequence: TGCGCCAGCAGTGGACTAGCGGGAGATAATGAGCAGTTCTTC. As protein: CASSGLAGDNEQFF.

The rearrangement uses TRBV2 and TRBJ1-1; TRBD1 is a possible D gene (5 bases). This CDR3 region has 12 residues. V lost 6 bases, J lost 4 bases, and 9 bases lay in between. The V gene's germline CDR1 is SNHLY and CDR2 FYNNEI. The CDR3 is CASSQGRTEAFF. CDR3 sequence (DNA): TGTGCCAGCAGCCAGGGTCGCACTGAAGCTTTCTTT.

This clone was recorded only once. The rearrangement joins TRBV5-1 to TRBJ2-1; TRBD2 matches at 8 bases. V lost 0 bases to trimming and J lost 4 bases; unmatched junction nucleotides: 3. The germline V gene encodes CDR1 SGHRS and CDR2 YFSETQ. CDR3 length: 15 amino acids. The CDR3 is CASSLAASGYNEQFF. DNA for the CDR3: TGCGCCAGCAGCTTGGCGGCTAGCGGGTACAATGAGCAGTTCTTC. Drawing the rest from reference TRBV5-1 and TRBJ2-1, the complete variable domain is KAGVTQTPRYLIKTRGQQVTLSCSPISGHRSVSWYQQTPGQGLQFLFEYFSETQRNKGNFPGRFSGRQFSNSRSEMNVSTLELGDSALYLCASSLAASGYNEQFFGPGTRLTVL.

This clone was recorded only once. This chain links TRBV6-5 with TRBJ1-1, with D maybe TRBD1 (6 bases). The CDR3 is 14 residues long. V dropped 5 bases and J dropped 1 base, with 11 bases sitting between them. CDR1 and CDR2 (germline): MNHEY, SVGAGI. DNA of the CDR3: TGTGCCAGCAGTCTCAAGGGGGAGAACACTGAAGCTTTCTTT. Its protein is CASSLKGENTEAFF.

The chain has TRBV28 and TRBJ1-4; 9 bases fit TRBD1. Losses at the gene ends were 6 bases for V and 7 bases for J; bases not matched to a gene: 6. Germline CDR1 and CDR2: MDHEN and SYDVKM. The CDR3 sequence is 14 residues long. CDR3 amino acids: CASRTTGGGEKLFF. CDR3 in DNA: TGTGCCAGCAGAACAACAGGGGGCGGTGAAAAACTGTTTTTT. The variable domain in full, with the rest retrieved from reference TRBV28 and TRBJ1-4, is DVKVTQSSRYLVKRTGEKVFLECVQDMDHENMFWYRQDPGLGLRLIYFSYDVKMKEKGDIPEGYSVSREKKERFSLILESASTNQTSMYLCASRTTGGGEKLFFGSGTQLSVL.

The chain recombines TRBV27 with TRBJ1-5; D is unresolved. Germline values: CDR1 MNHEY, CDR2 SMNVEV (reference sequence). V was trimmed by 5 bases and J by 5 bases, leaving 13 bases between them. This CDR3 region has 14 residues. CDR3 in amino acids: CASSNLGRDQPQHF. In DNA form, the CDR3 reads TGTGCCAGCAGTAATCTGGGCCGCGATCAGCCCCAGCATTTT.

V usage is TRBV9 and J usage is TRBJ2-7; tentative D call: TRBD1 (6 bases). Germline-derived CDR1 and CDR2 are SGDLS and YYNGEE. Trimming left V 3 bases short and J 3 bases short, with 13 bases between. There are 14 residues in the CDR3. The CDR3 protein is CASSEAPQGYEQYF. As DNA, the CDR3 is TGTGCCAGCAGCGAGGCCCCACAGGGCTACGAGCAGTACTTC.